Below, 28 T cell receptor beta chains from the same sample are listed, as sequenced in a study of cytomegalovirus exposure and HLA in healthy donors. Amplification used 60 Vbeta primers and 13 Jbeta primers. Using immunoSEQ multiplex PCR, the repertoire was profiled, and TCRdb retains in-frame clones only, with some absent. The data contain approximately 100,000 clones, 60% to 80% of them singletons. The specimen sequenced was PBMCs. The receptors come from a woman aged 18-30 years in good health and CMV-seropositive.

J is TRBJ1-2 and V is TRBV10-3, with 7 bases identical to TRBD1. With V trimmed by 4 bases and J by 7 bases, 9 bases remained unmatched. The germline V gene encodes CDR1 ENHRY and CDR2 SYGVKD. This CDR3 is built from 14 residues. The CDR3 reads CAISVEEGAIGYTF. The CDR3 bases are TGTGCCATCAGTGTAGAGGAGGGGGCAATTGGCTACACCTTC.

With respect to this clone: A junction end diverges from the germline sequence, so it may reflect a read error. The chain is built from TRBV7-9 and TRBJ2-3; 14 bases align to TRBD2. Germline assignment: CDR1 SEHNR and CDR2 FQNEAQ (reference sequence). This CDR3 comprises 17 residues. CDR3 nucleotides: TGTTCCAGCAGCTCCCCCGAGGGACTAGCGGGAGAGAGGACGCAGTATTTT. Translating it yields CSSSSPEGLAGERTQYF.

The gene calls are TRBV4-2 and TRBJ2-2; 14 nucleotides match TRBD2. Germline V gives CDR1 LGHNA, CDR2 YNFKEQ. The V segment lost 1 base and the J segment 6 bases; nucleotides outside the gene matches: 7. The CDR3 is 18 amino acids. CDR3 region: CASSQGGLAGGRAGELFF. The CDR3 coding sequence is TGTGCCAGCAGCCAAGGAGGACTAGCGGGAGGAAGGGCCGGGGAGCTGTTTTTT.

The chain couples TRBV6-6 to TRBJ2-5; 13 nucleotides match TRBD2. The trim removed 4 bases at V and 4 bases at J, leaving 6 bases unmatched. Germline CDR1 and CDR2: MNHNY and SVGAGI (reference sequence). The CDR3 spans 16 residues. The DNA of the CDR3 is TGTGCCAGCAGTTCTGGACTAGCGGGAGCTGGAGAGACCCAGTACTTC. Protein sequence: CASSSGLAGAGETQYF.

This clone was found a few times. The chain couples TRBV7-6 to TRBJ2-5; D unresolved. The CDR3 extends over 12 amino acids. Germline CDR1 SGHVS, CDR2 FNYEAQ. The germline V and J ends were trimmed by 5 bases and 4 bases, with 8 bases remaining between them. CDR3 nucleotides: TGTGCCAGCAGCCGAGACACAGAGACCCAGTACTTC. The encoded protein is CASSRDTETQYF.

The chain carries TRBV28 and TRBJ2-7; 10 bases line up with TRBD2. This CDR3 region has 13 residues. J lost 6 bases, V lost 6 bases, and 5 bases had no gene match. CDR1 MDHEN and CDR2 SYDVKM come from the germline V gene. CDR3 in amino acids: CASSLAGEPEQYF. The CDR3 DNA sequence: TGTGCCAGCAGCCTAGCGGGAGAACCCGAGCAGTACTTC.

The rearrangement links TRBV13 to TRBJ2-1, with D possibly TRBD2 on 6 matching bases. Germline V CDR1 and CDR2: PRHDT, FYEKMQ (reference sequence). The CDR3 sequence is 16 residues long. V was shortened by 5 bases and J by 8 bases, with 22 bases between the two germline ends. The CDR3 loop is CASSATLEAGSYEQFF. CDR3 sequence (DNA): TGTGCCAGCAGCGCAACACTAGAGGCGGGAAGTTATGAGCAGTTCTTC.

The CDR3 region has the DNA TGCAGCGTAGCGAGAAGCACAGATACGCAGTATTTT. Amino acids: CSVARSTDTQYF. The chain links TRBV29-1 to TRBJ2-3, with D uncertain. The CDR3 is 12 residues long. Trimming pared 6 bases from V and 0 bases from J, leaving 7 bases between. Looked up from germline, CDR1 is SQVTM and CDR2 is ANQGSEA.

The gene calls are TRBV14 and TRBJ2-3, with a possible D match to TRBD2 (5 bases). The CDR3 is 14 amino acids. Trimming removed 2 bases from V and 1 base from J, with 7 bases in between. The germline CDR1 and CDR2 sequences are SGHDN and FVKESK. The CDR3 DNA reads TGTGCCAGCAGCCAACTTAGCGGCACAGATACGCAGTATTTT. Translation gives CASSQLSGTDTQYF.

V usage is TRBV7-8 and J usage is TRBJ2-1, with 16 nucleotides matching TRBD2. The J segment lost 4 bases and the V segment lost 4 bases, leaving 4 bases of the junction unmatched. The CDR3 is 17 residues long. Germline V gives CDR1 SGHVS, CDR2 FQNEAQ. The CDR3: CASSWGLAGGRYNEQFF. CDR3 DNA sequence: TGTGCCAGCAGCTGGGGACTAGCGGGAGGGAGGTACAATGAGCAGTTCTTC.

This rearrangement joins TRBV9 to TRBJ2-3; 9 bases map to TRBD2. Trimming at V came to 1 base and at J to 4 bases, leaving 7 bases not matched to a gene. The CDR3 extends over 16 amino acids. Germline CDR1 reads SGDLS; CDR2 reads YYNGEE. CDR3 loop: CASSVTLAGASDTQYF. CDR3 DNA sequence: TGTGCCAGCAGCGTAACCTTAGCGGGAGCCTCAGATACGCAGTATTTT.

The chain employs TRBV10-2 and TRBJ2-6; D not resolved. V was shortened by 3 bases and J by 0 bases, with 6 bases between the two germline ends. This CDR3 is built from 15 residues. Germline V gene sequence: CDR1 WSHSY, CDR2 SAAADI. CDR3 amino acids: CASSDTSSGANVLTF. The CDR3 nucleotides are TGCGCCAGCAGTGATACCAGCTCTGGGGCCAACGTCCTGACTTTC.

V and J are TRBV5-1 and TRBJ1-5, with D possibly being TRBD1 (6 bases). The germline V gene encodes CDR1 SGHRS and CDR2 YFSETQ. The V and J ends lost 6 bases and 6 bases respectively, with 16 bases between them. CDR3 length: 14 residues. CDR3 bases: TGCGCCAGCACCCTGTCTGGGGGCGGTCAGCCCCAGCATTTT. Amino acid sequence: CASTLSGGGQPQHF.

The chain carries TRBV7-3 and TRBJ1-1; D not certain. V lost 5 bases and J lost 4, with 11 bases in between. Germline V gives CDR1 SGHTA, CDR2 FQGTGA. This CDR3 comprises 13 residues. The CDR3 nucleotides are TGTGCCAGCAGCCCCCGAGGACTCACTGAAGCTTTCTTT. It codes for CASSPRGLTEAFF.

The chain couples TRBV15 to TRBJ1-1; D is unresolved. Germline assignment: CDR1 LNHNV and CDR2 YYDKDF (reference sequence). Trimming removed 2 bases at V and 8 bases at J, with 9 bases between. The CDR3 totals 12 residues. The CDR3 reads CATSRTFQEAFF. The CDR3 DNA is TGTGCCACCAGCAGAACCTTCCAGGAAGCTTTCTTT.

This chain uses TRBV7-9 with TRBJ1-5; TRBD1 is a possible D gene (5 bases). Germline loops: CDR1 SEHNR, CDR2 FQNEAQ (reference sequence). Trimming removed 0 bases from V and 6 bases from J, with 12 bases in between. This CDR3 has 15 residues. The CDR3 DNA follows: TGTGCCAGCAGCTTAGCACAGGTGGCAGGTCAGCCCCAGCATTTT. This gives the protein CASSLAQVAGQPQHF.

The rearrangement joins TRBV7-9 to TRBJ2-6, with 12 bases lining up with TRBD1. V trimming: 6 bases; J trimming: 4 bases; junction bases outside the gene matches: 4. CDR3 size: 16 residues. Germline-derived CDR1 and CDR2 are SEHNR and FQNEAQ (reference sequence). In DNA form, the CDR3 reads TGTGCCAGCAGGCCGGGACAGGGGGCCGGGGCCAACGTCCTGACTTTC. Encoded protein: CASRPGQGAGANVLTF.

The chain recombines TRBV7-8 with TRBJ2-5; 9 bases line up with TRBD1. Germline V gene sequence: CDR1 SGHVS, CDR2 FQNEAQ. The CDR3 totals 15 residues. V gave up 1 base and J gave up 4 bases; unmatched junction bases: 4. The CDR3 reads CASSLGDRVRETQYF. In DNA form, the CDR3 reads TGTGCCAGCAGCTTAGGGGACAGGGTACGAGAGACCCAGTACTTC.

This chain connects TRBV30 to TRBJ2-5, with TRBD1 matching 11 bases. J gave up 7 bases and V 0 bases, and 4 bases lay outside the gene matches. The germline gives CDR1 GTSNPN, CDR2 SVGIG (reference sequence). CDR3 size: 14 residues. The CDR3 sequence is CAWSVSGTGGTQYF. DNA of the CDR3: TGTGCCTGGAGTGTTTCCGGGACAGGGGGGACCCAGTACTTC.

V usage is TRBV7-3 and J usage is TRBJ2-1; 12 nucleotides agree with TRBD2. V lost 5 bases and J lost 7; bases outside the gene matches: 12. The CDR3 contains 17 residues. The germline V gene encodes CDR1 SGHTA and CDR2 FQGTGA. The CDR3, as DNA: TGTGCCAGCAGCCCAGGGGCTAGCGGGAGGGGGGGGAATGAGCAGTTCTTC. This codes for CASSPGASGRGGNEQFF.

This clone was detected a few times. This sequence joins TRBV7-9 and TRBJ2-1; 13 bases are a match to TRBD2. The length of the CDR3 is 19 residues. Losses at the gene ends were 4 bases for V and 7 bases for J; bases not matched to a gene: 16. Germline V gene sequence: CDR1 SEHNR, CDR2 FQNEAQ (reference sequence). CDR3 coding DNA: TGTGCCAGCAGCTACGGACTAGCGGGAGCAAACCGGATTTTAAATGAGCAGTTCTTC. Encoded protein: CASSYGLAGANRILNEQFF.

This chain uses TRBV5-1 with TRBJ2-5; 7 nucleotides line up with TRBD1. The CDR3 has 14 residues. The germline CDR1 and CDR2 sequences are SGHRS and YFSETQ. The V gene end was trimmed by 4 bases and the J gene end by 0 bases; junction bases not matched to a gene: 3. The CDR3 here is CASSPGQNQETQYF. CDR3 bases: TGCGCCAGCAGCCCGGGACAGAACCAAGAGACCCAGTACTTC.

The V gene is TRBV6-4, the J gene TRBJ1-5; TRBD1 is a possible D gene (6 bases). The CDR3 has 16 residues. CDR1 and CDR2 (germline): MRHNA, SNTAGT. Trimming removed 3 bases at V and 2 bases at J, with 14 bases between. This chain's CDR3 is CASSESGGAGNQPQHF. The CDR3 DNA sequence: TGTGCCAGCAGTGAGTCTGGGGGGGCTGGCAATCAGCCCCAGCATTTT.

This chain connects TRBV7-2 to TRBJ1-6, with TRBD1 matching 8 bases. The CDR3 length is 15 residues. Germline lookup yields CDR1 SGHTA and CDR2 FQGNSA. V was pared by 5 bases and J by 7 bases, with 7 bases of the junction left unmatched. The CDR3 reads CASSTRQGPNSPLHF. As DNA, the CDR3 is TGTGCCAGCAGCACCAGACAGGGGCCGAATTCACCCCTCCACTTT.

The V and J genes are TRBV5-1 and TRBJ1-1; 7 nucleotides line up with TRBD1. This CDR3 is 13 amino acids long. Germline V gene data show CDR1 as SGHRS and CDR2 as YFSETQ. Germline trimming cut 7 bases from V and 3 bases from J; bases unmatched to any gene: 6. CDR3 protein: CASRPQGDTEAFF. The CDR3 nucleotides read TGCGCCAGCCGACCCCAGGGGGACACTGAAGCTTTCTTT.

CDR3 sequence reads: CASRILADSYEQYF. CDR3 nucleotide sequence: TGTGCCAGCAGGATCTTAGCGGACTCCTACGAGCAGTACTTC. This sequence joins TRBV6-5 and TRBJ2-7; maybe TRBD2 (6 bases). CDR1 and CDR2 from the germline V gene are MNHEY and SVGAGI. Trimming took 6 bases from V and 0 from J, leaving 12 bases between them. The CDR3 extends over 14 amino acids.

The rearrangement uses TRBV13 and TRBJ2-7; 7 positions agree with TRBD2. Per germline, CDR1 PRHDT and CDR2 FYEKMQ (reference sequence). The CDR3 runs 14 residues. Trimming took 0 bases from V and 3 from J; bases not matched to a gene: 2. The CDR3 sequence: CASSLGLAVYEQYF. The CDR3 DNA sequence: TGTGCCAGCAGCTTAGGTCTAGCGGTCTACGAGCAGTACTTC.

The rearrangement joins TRBV4-1 to TRBJ2-7, with D perhaps matching TRBD2 (5 bases). Trimming left V 3 bases short and J 0 bases short, with 12 bases between. CDR1 is MGHRA and CDR2 is YSYEKL in the germline V gene. The CDR3 is 15 amino acids. CDR3 coding DNA: TGCGCCAGCAGCCAGGACTGGCGTAGCTCCTACGAGCAGTACTTC. Protein sequence: CASSQDWRSSYEQYF.